This TCR beta chain is drawn from a study of blood T cell repertoires in COVID-19. Looking at the study overall: Researchers got acute and convalescent COVID-19 samples from the United States, Italy and Spain. From T cells, B-cell-depleted T cells, or PBMCs came the material, which was cDNA or gDNA.

Original handling: Nucleated cell counts were estimated from reference gene primer amplification. Sequencing used immunoSEQ multiplex PCR; TCRdb keeps in-frame clones, though not all of them. Clone size and V and J calls were adopted from that table, with D and trimming inferred from the DNA. The sample gives more than 35,000 clones, around nine tenths of which show up once; 10% to 15% is in the top ten. CDR3 length: 15 residues. CDR1 is MNHEY, CDR2 SVGAGI, per germline. J gave up 4 bases and V 0 bases, and 1 base lay outside the gene matches. The sequenced material came from peripheral blood. V gene TRBV6-5 combines with J gene TRBJ2-1; 9 positions agree with TRBD2. The receptor's source is a man aged 60 to 69 with active COVID-19. The CDR3, as DNA: TGTGCCAGCAGTTACTCCGCGGGAGGGTACAATGAGCAGTTCTTC. It codes for CASSYSAGGYNEQFF.